Shown below are 18 T cell receptor beta chains from a single sample sequenced in a study of T cell clusters in autoimmune cytopenias. TRB amplification used around 0.25 ug of peripheral blood genomic DNA. TRB rearrangements were amplified by touch-down multiplex PCR with mixed TRB-A/B primers. No DNA is given; TCRdb re-called the multiplex PCR reads and lists each CDR3 protein once. The sample includes several thousand distinct CDR3 sequences. The source material was peripheral blood. The receptors derive from a human donor with an autoimmune cytopenia or autoimmune hepatitis (not recorded which).

The chain carries TRBV7-2 and TRBJ2-5; TCRdb's D call of TRBD1 is untestable without DNA. The length of the CDR3 is 14 residues. Germline loops: CDR1 SGHTA, CDR2 FQGNSA. The CDR3 sequence is CASSLGGAPETQYF. Using reference TRBV7-2 and TRBJ2-5 for the parts outside the CDR3, the full variable domain is GAGVSQSPSNKVTEKGKDVELRCDPISGHTALYWYRQSLGQGLEFLIYFQGNSAPDKSGLPSDRFSAERTGGSVSTLTIQRTQQEDSAVYLCASSLGGAPETQYFGPGTRLLVL.

The gene calls are TRBV24-1 and TRBJ2-6. CDR1 is KGHDR, CDR2 SFDVKD, per germline. The CDR3 extends over 17 amino acids. The CDR3 loop is CAISQGRLRSGANVLTF.

This clonotype is medium-sized by frequency. J is TRBJ2-1 and V is TRBV19. From germline, CDR1 is LNHDA and CDR2 SQIVND (reference sequence). This CDR3 has 15 amino acids. CDR3 sequence reads: CASSILGESYNEQFF.

Considering frequency, this clonotype is medium-sized. The J gene is TRBJ2-7, the V gene TRBV6-2 or TRBV6-3; the D gene TCRdb calls, TRBD2, cannot be checked with no DNA. This CDR3 region has 16 residues. The germline V gene encodes CDR1 MNHEY and CDR2 SVGEGT. The CDR3 spells CASSSNDYALSYEQYF.

The CDR3 loop is CASSDGQINTEAFF. The rearrangement joins TRBV19 to TRBJ1-1; TCRdb's D call, TRBD1, is unchecked because there is no DNA. This CDR3 comprises 14 residues. Germline lookup yields CDR1 LNHDA and CDR2 SQIVND (reference sequence).

Frequency places this clonotype as medium-sized. The CDR3 sequence is CASSLRLAGETQYF. This chain connects TRBV27 to TRBJ2-3; checking the TCRdb D call of TRBD2 is not possible without DNA. The CDR3 contains 14 residues. Germline V gene lookup returns CDR1 MNHEY and CDR2 SMNVEV (reference sequence).

Its frequency marks this clonotype as medium-sized (0.01 to 0.1%). The chain joins TRBV29-1 to TRBJ2-7; TCRdb gives TRBD1 as the D gene, but with no DNA this cannot be confirmed. The CDR3 sequence is 13 residues long. CDR1 is SQVTM and CDR2 is ANQGSEA in the germline V gene. The CDR3 loop reads CSVGGQGTYEQYF.

In terms of frequency, this clonotype is medium-sized. This chain uses TRBV19 with TRBJ2-2; TCRdb's assignment of TRBD1 cannot be checked, as there is no DNA. Per germline, CDR1 LNHDA and CDR2 SQIVND (reference sequence). The CDR3 consists of 16 residues. The CDR3: CASSIGAGAFTGELFF.

By frequency, this clonotype is medium-sized. The chain couples TRBV30 to TRBJ2-7; TCRdb designates TRBD2, a call that cannot be tested without DNA. The CDR3 is 17 amino acids. Germline V lookup: CDR1 GTSNPN, CDR2 SVGIG (reference sequence). CDR3: CAWSPTQRTGGTYEQYF.

The rearrangement uses TRBV18 and TRBJ2-7. The CDR3 is 13 amino acids. Germline CDR1 reads KGHSH; CDR2 reads LQKENI. This CDR3 is CASSPELDYEQYF.

This chain joins TRBV5-1 and TRBJ2-3; there is no DNA to check the TCRdb D call of TRBD1. The germline CDR1 and CDR2 sequences are SGHRS and YFSETQ. The CDR3 sequence is 14 residues long. The CDR3 loop reads CASNSHMGGDTQYF.

This sequence joins TRBV30 and TRBJ1-1; the TRBD1 assignment by TCRdb is unverifiable without DNA. The germline V gene has CDR1 GTSNPN and CDR2 SVGIG (reference sequence). The CDR3 has 14 amino acids. The chain's CDR3 is CAWGFRGRGTEAFF.

The CDR3 is CASSQFGRGNTIYF. V and J are TRBV12-3 or TRBV12-4 and TRBJ1-3. The CDR3 contains 14 residues.

V usage is TRBV20-1 and J usage is TRBJ1-5; the D call of TRBD1 rests on TCRdb alone, since no DNA is present to check it. Germline V lookup: CDR1 DFQATT, CDR2 SNEGSKA (reference sequence). The CDR3 has 12 residues. CDR3 sequence reads: CSASDRGQPQHF.

By frequency, this clonotype is medium-sized. The chain combines TRBV6-5 with TRBJ2-5; absent DNA, TCRdb's TRBD1 call cannot be checked. Germline CDR1 and CDR2: MNHEY and SVGAGI. The CDR3 totals 13 residues. The CDR3 reads CASSSGPQGTQYF.

The chain carries TRBV7-9 and TRBJ2-1. Germline V lookup: CDR1 SEHNR, CDR2 FQNEAQ (reference sequence). The CDR3 has 11 residues. This chain's CDR3 is CASSLGWEQFF.

This clonotype is deemed medium-sized by its frequency. The chain couples TRBV12-3 or TRBV12-4 to TRBJ2-3. The CDR3 consists of 15 residues. CDR3 loop: CASSLSGLSTDTQYF.

The CDR3 is CATSDHTGQGAVTDTQYF. The chain joins TRBV24-1 to TRBJ2-3; TCRdb picks TRBD1, but there is no DNA to check that call. Germline V gene sequence: CDR1 KGHDR, CDR2 SFDVKD. This CDR3 comprises 18 residues.